This T cell receptor beta chain was sequenced during a study of Graves' ophthalmopathy and Graves' hyperthyroidism. Overall study context: Researchers obtained peripheral blood at initial diagnosis, before any treatment had begun.

Patients were left out if they had other autoimmune diseases, uncontrolled infections, pregnancy or lactation. The authors used Ficoll-Paque density gradient centrifugation to separate PBMCs. The input was approximately 9.3 ml of fresh peripheral blood. The CDR3 is made up of 14 amino acids. The V end lost 0 bases, the J end lost 3 bases, and 8 bases lay between the germline ends. From germline, CDR1 is MNHEY and CDR2 SVGAGI. Regarding the study as a whole: Blood shared most expanded thyroid clonotypes above 0.001 frequency.

This clonotype was detected many times. The antigen is not known. Investigators amplified TCR beta CDR3 regions from RNA transcripts. The first-round RT-PCR employed HTBI primers together with the Qiagen OneStep RT-PCR kit. A multiplex PCR was then performed as the second round. Each CDR3 protein gets one entry after TCRdb re-called the multiplex PCR reads with MiXCR. The data show fewer than 400,000 distinct CDR3 sequences, with around 16% seen just once and roughly 1.4% held by the top ten. This sequence was found in a woman younger than 35 with Graves' ophthalmopathy. Sequences were obtained from peripheral blood. The rearrangement links TRBV6-5 to TRBJ1-1; D gene ambiguous. CDR3 region: CASSYSTRDTEAFF. The CDR3 DNA reads as TGTGCCAGCAGTTACTCGACAAGGGACACTGAAGCTTTCTTT.